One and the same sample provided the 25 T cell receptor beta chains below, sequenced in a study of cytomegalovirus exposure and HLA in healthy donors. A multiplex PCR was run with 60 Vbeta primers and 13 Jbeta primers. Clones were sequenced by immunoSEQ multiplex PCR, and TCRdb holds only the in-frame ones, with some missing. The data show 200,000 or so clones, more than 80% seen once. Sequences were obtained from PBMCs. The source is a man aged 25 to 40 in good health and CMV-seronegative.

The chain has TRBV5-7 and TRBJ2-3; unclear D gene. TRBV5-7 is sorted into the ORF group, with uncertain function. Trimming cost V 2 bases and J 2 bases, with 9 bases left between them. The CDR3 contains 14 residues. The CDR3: CASSLPRITDTQYF. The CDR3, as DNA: TGTGCCAGCAGCTTACCGAGGATCACAGATACGCAGTATTTT.

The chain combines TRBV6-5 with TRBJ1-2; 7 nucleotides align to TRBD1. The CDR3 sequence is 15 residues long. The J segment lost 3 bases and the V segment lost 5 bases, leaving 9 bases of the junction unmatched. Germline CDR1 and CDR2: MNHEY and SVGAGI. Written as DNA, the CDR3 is TGTGCCAGCAGTCCACAGGGGCTGCCCGACTATGGCTACACCTTC. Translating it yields CASSPQGLPDYGYTF.

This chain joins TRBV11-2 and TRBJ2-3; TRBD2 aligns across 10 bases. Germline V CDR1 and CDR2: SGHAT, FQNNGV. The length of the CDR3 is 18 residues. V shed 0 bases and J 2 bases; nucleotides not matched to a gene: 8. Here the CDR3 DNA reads TGTGCCAGCAGCTTAGATGAATGGCTAGCGGGGGTCACAGATACGCAGTATTTT. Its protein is CASSLDEWLAGVTDTQYF.

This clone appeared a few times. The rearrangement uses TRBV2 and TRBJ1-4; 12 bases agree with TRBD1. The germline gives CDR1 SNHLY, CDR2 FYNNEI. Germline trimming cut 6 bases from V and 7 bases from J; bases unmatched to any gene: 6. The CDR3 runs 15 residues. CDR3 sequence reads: CASRGQGAYSEKLFF. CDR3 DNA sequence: TGTGCCAGCAGGGGACAGGGGGCTTACAGTGAAAAACTGTTTTTT.

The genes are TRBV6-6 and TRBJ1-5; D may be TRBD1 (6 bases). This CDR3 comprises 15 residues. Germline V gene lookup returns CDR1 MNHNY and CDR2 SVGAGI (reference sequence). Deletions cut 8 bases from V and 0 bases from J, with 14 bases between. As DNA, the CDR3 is TGTGCCAGCGGACAAGGGGACAATAGCAATCAGCCCCAGCATTTT. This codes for CASGQGDNSNQPQHF.

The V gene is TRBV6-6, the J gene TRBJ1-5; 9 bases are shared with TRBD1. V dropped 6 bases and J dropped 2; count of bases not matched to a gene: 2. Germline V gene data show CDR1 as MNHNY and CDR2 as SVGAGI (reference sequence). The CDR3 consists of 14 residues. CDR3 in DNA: TGTGCCAGCAGGAGGACAGGGGGCAATCAGCCCCAGCATTTT. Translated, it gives CASRRTGGNQPQHF.

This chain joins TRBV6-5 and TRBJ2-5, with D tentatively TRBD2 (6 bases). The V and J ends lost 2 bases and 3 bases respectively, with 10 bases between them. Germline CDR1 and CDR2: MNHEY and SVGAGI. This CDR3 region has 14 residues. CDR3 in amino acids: CASSYGGVEETQYF. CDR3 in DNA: TGTGCCAGCAGTTACGGCGGGGTTGAAGAGACCCAGTACTTC.

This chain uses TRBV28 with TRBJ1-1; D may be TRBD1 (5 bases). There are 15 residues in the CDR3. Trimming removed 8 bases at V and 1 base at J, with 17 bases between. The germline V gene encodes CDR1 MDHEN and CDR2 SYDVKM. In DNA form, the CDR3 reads TGTGCCAGCCGTCACCCCCCGGGGGGGAACACTGAAGCTTTCTTT. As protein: CASRHPPGGNTEAFF.

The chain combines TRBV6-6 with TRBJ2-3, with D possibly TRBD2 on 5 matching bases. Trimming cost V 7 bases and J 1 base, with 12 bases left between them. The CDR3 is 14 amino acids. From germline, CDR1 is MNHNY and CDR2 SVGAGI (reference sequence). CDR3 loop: CASTSGYRTDTQYF. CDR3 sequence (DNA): TGTGCCAGCACCTCGGGGTATCGCACAGATACGCAGTATTTT.

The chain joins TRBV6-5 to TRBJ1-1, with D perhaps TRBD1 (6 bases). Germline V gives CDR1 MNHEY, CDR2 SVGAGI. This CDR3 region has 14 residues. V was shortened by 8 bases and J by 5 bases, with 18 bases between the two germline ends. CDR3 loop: CASGEYRVGTEAFF. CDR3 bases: TGTGCCAGCGGAGAGTACAGGGTGGGGACTGAAGCTTTCTTT.

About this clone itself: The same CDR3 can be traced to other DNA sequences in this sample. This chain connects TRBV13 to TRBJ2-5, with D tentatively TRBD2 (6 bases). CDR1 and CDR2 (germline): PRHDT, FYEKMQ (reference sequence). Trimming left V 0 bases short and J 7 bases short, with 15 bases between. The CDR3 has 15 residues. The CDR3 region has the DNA TGTGCCAGCAGCTTAGGACGACTAGTGAGGGGGACCCAGTACTTC. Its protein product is CASSLGRLVRGTQYF.

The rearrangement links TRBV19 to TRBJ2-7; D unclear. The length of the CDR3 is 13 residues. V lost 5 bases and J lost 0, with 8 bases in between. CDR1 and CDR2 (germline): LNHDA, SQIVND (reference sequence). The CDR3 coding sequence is TGTGCCAGTAGTTTTTTATACTCCTACGAGCAGTACTTC. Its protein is CASSFLYSYEQYF.

The DNA for the CDR3 is TGTGCCAGCAGGAGGAATCAGCCCCAGCATTTT. Amino acids: CASRRNQPQHF. J is TRBJ1-5 and V is TRBV6-1; the D is unclear. Trimming pared 6 bases from V and 4 bases from J, leaving 4 bases between. The CDR3 covers 11 residues. Germline CDR1 MNHNS, CDR2 SASEGT.

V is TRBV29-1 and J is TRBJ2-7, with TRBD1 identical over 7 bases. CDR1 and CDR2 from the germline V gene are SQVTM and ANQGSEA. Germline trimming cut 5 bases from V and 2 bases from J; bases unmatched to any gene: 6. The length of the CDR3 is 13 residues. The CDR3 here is CSVPGQNTYEQYF. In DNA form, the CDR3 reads TGCAGCGTTCCGGGACAGAACACCTACGAGCAGTACTTC.

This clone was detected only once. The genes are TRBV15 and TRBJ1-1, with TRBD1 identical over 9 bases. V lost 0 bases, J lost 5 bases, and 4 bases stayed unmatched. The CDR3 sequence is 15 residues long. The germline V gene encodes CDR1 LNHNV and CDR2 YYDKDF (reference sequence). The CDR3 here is CATSRDNRGPTEAFF. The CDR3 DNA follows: TGTGCCACCAGCAGAGATAACAGGGGGCCGACTGAAGCTTTCTTT.

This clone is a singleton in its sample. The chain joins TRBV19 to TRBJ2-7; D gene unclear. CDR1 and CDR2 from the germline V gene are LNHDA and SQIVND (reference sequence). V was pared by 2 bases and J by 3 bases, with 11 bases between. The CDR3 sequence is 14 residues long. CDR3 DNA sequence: TGTGCCAGTAGTATAAGCCTAATGAGCTACGAGCAGTACTTC. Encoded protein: CASSISLMSYEQYF.

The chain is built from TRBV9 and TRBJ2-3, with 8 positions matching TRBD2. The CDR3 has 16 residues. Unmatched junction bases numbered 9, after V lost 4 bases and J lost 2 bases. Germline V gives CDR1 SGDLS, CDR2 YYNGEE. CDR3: CASSPRFGGVTDTQYF. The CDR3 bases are TGTGCCAGCAGCCCCCGGTTCGGGGGGGTCACAGATACGCAGTATTTT.

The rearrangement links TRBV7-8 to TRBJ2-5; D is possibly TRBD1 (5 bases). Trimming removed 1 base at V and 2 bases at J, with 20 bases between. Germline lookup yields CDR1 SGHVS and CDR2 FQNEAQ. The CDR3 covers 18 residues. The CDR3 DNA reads TGTGCCAGCAGCTTAGTAGGACAACGGTGGGGCCCACAAGAGACCCAGTACTTC. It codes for CASSLVGQRWGPQETQYF.

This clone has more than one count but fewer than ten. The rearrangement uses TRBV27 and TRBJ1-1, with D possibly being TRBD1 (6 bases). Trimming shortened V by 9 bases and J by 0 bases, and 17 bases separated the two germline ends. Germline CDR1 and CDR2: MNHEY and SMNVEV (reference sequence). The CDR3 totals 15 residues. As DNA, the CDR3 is TGTGCCAGTACCCCCCGCAGGGGACTGAACACTGAAGCTTTCTTT. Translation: CASTPRRGLNTEAFF.

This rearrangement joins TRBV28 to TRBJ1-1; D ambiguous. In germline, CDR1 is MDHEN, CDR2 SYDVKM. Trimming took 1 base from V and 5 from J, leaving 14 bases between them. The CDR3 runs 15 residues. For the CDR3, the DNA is TGTGCCAGCAGTTTATTAATTGGTGGGCGAACTGAAGCTTTCTTT. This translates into CASSLLIGGRTEAFF.

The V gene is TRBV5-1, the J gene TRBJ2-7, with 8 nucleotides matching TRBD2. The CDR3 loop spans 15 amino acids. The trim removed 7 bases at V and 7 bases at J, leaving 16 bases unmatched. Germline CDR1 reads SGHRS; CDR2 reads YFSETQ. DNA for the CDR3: TGCGCCAGCGCCCCAGGAGGTGCCTCGGGGGGGGAGCAGTACTTC. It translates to CASAPGGASGGEQYF.

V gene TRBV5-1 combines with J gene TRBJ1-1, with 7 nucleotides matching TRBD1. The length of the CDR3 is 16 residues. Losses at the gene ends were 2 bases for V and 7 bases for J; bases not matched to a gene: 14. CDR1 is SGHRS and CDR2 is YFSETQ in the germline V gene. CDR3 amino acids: CASSLGATTGRNEAFF. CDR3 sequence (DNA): TGCGCCAGCAGCTTAGGGGCCACGACAGGGCGAAATGAAGCTTTCTTT. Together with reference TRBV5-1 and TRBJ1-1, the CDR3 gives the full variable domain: KAGVTQTPRYLIKTRGQQVTLSCSPISGHRSVSWYQQTPGQGLQFLFEYFSETQRNKGNFPGRFSGRQFSNSRSEMNVSTLELGDSALYLCASSLGATTGRNEAFFGQGTRLTVV.

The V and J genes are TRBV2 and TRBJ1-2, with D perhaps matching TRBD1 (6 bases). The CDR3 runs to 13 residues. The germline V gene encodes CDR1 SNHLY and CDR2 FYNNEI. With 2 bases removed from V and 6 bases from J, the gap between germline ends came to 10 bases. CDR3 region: CASSENRADGYTF. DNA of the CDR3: TGTGCCAGCAGTGAAAACAGGGCAGATGGCTACACCTTC.

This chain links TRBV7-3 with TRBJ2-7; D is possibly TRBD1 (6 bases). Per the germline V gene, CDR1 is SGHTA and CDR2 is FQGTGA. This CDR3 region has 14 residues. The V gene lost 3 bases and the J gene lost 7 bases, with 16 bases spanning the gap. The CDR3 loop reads CASSLGPLRGEQYF. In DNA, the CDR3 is TGTGCCAGCAGCTTGGGCCCCCTGAGGGGGGAGCAGTACTTC.

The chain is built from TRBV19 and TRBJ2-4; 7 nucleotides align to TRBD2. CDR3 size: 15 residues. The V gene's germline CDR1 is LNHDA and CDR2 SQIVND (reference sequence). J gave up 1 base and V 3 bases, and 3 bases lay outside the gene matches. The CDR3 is CASSILGGAKNIQYF. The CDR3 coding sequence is TGTGCCAGTAGTATCCTCGGGGGGGCCAAAAACATTCAGTACTTC.